Listed here are 15 T cell receptor beta chains from one sample, sequenced in a study of Tregs in tolerant kidney transplant recipients. Profiling relied on immunoSEQ multiplex PCR, and the TCRdb table lists in-frame clones only, not all of them. The repertoire table contains about 48,000 clones. Sequenced material: CD4+ T cells from blood, taken before the transplant. The origin of the receptors is a human donor who received a combined kidney and bone marrow transplant.

With regard to this clone: The CDR3 end lies 3 residues beyond the end of the read and is filled in from the germline J gene. This chain joins TRBV7-2 and TRBJ2-3, with 13 bases that match TRBD2. V was pared by 4 bases and J by 3 bases, with 1 base of the junction left unmatched. This CDR3 spans 15 amino acids. The germline V gene has CDR1 SGHTA and CDR2 FQGNSA. The sequenced CDR3 bases are TGTGCCAGCAGCTCGGGACTAGCGGGAACAGATACG. Its protein product is CASSSGLAGTDT. The whole CDR3 region reads CASSSGLAGTDTQYF. Looking up the rest from reference TRBV7-2 and TRBJ2-3 gives the full variable domain: GAGVSQSPSNKVTEKGKDVELRCDPISGHTALYWYRQSLGQGLEFLIYFQGNSAPDKSGLPSDRFSAERTGGSVSTLTIQRTQQEDSAVYLCASSSGLAGTDTQYFGPGTRLTVL.

A note on this clone: The sequence runs out 3 residues before the end of the CDR3; the remainder is reconstructed from the germline J gene. The chain couples TRBV5-1 to TRBJ2-1; 8 bases map to TRBD1. With 4 bases clipped from V and 4 bases from J, the junction kept 7 bases outside the gene matches. The CDR3 has 15 residues. Germline V gene data show CDR1 as SGHRS and CDR2 as YFSETQ. The CDR3 is CASSTRTGLYNEQFF. The CDR3 bases that were read are TGCGCCAGCAGCACCAGGACAGGGTTATACAATGAG.

With regard to this clone: Coverage ceases 3 residues before the CDR3 finishes, and the germline J gene fills in the end. The V and J genes are TRBV19 and TRBJ1-1; 8 nucleotides align to TRBD1. The germline V gene encodes CDR1 LNHDA and CDR2 SQIVND (reference sequence). The CDR3 contains 12 residues. The CDR3 sequence is CASSRQGTEAFF. The DNA read from the CDR3 is TGTGCCAGTAGTAGACAGGGGACAGAA.

This CDR3 is CASRGQGSDGYTF. The CDR3 bases that were read are TGTGCCAGCAGGGGACAGGGGTCGGATGGC. The V call is TRBV2, the J call TRBJ1-2; TRBD1 aligns across 10 bases. The CDR3 goes on 3 residues after the read ends, and that part is filled in from the germline J gene. Germline V gives CDR1 SNHLY, CDR2 FYNNEI. The CDR3 loop spans 13 amino acids. Losses at the gene ends were 6 bases for V and 6 bases for J; bases not matched to a gene: 4.

Details on this clone: Coverage ceases 3 residues before the CDR3 finishes, and the germline J gene fills in the end. This chain joins TRBV20-1 and TRBJ2-7, with 10 bases identical to TRBD2. Germline V lookup: CDR1 DFQATT, CDR2 SNEGSKA (reference sequence). After removal of 0 bases from V and 4 bases from J, the junction contained 3 bases not matched to a gene. The CDR3 covers 14 residues. CDR3 protein: CSARDLAGEYEQYF. The DNA read from the CDR3 is TGCAGTGCTAGAGACCTAGCGGGAGAATACGAG.

For this clone: The read halts 3 residues ahead of the CDR3 end, with the missing end drawn from the germline J gene. The genes are TRBV4-2 and TRBJ1-1; 11 bases are shared with TRBD1. CDR1 LGHNA and CDR2 YNFKEQ come from the germline V gene. Trimming took 3 bases from V and 7 from J; bases not matched to a gene: 4. This CDR3 comprises 14 residues. The CDR3 region is CASSHLGQGVEAFF. The covered CDR3 bases are TGTGCCAGCAGCCACCTGGGACAGGGGGTTGAA.

With regard to this clone: The read is 3 residues too short to cover the CDR3 end, so that end is filled in from the germline J gene. The J gene is TRBJ1-5, the V gene TRBV6-2 or TRBV6-3; no clear D gene. The CDR3 is 12 residues long. Germline V gives CDR1 MNHEY, CDR2 SVGEGT. Trimming cost V 4 bases and J 8 bases, with 9 bases left between them. The CDR3 loop is CASSSSYEPQHF. CDR3 DNA (partial): TGTGCCAGCAGTTCCTCTTATGAGCCC.

Notes on this clone: The read gets to within 3 residues of the CDR3 end, and the germline J gene fills in the rest. J is TRBJ1-1 and V is TRBV7-2; maybe TRBD1 (5 bases). Between the trimmed V and J ends, which lost 0 bases and 5 bases, there was a span of 13 bases. The CDR3 runs to 15 residues. CDR1 is SGHTA and CDR2 is FQGNSA in the germline V gene. The part of the CDR3 DNA that was read is TGTGCCAGCAGCTTAGCGTACAGCTCAGGGACTGAA. It yields the protein CASSLAYSSGTE. The whole CDR3 region reads CASSLAYSSGTEAFF. The full variable domain, its missing parts supplied by reference TRBV7-2 and TRBJ1-1, is GAGVSQSPSNKVTEKGKDVELRCDPISGHTALYWYRQSLGQGLEFLIYFQGNSAPDKSGLPSDRFSAERTGGSVSTLTIQRTQQEDSAVYLCASSLAYSSGTEAFFGQGTRLTVV.

Worth noting for this clone: The sample has other DNA sequences that encode this CDR3 too. CDR3 bases read: TGTGCCAGCTCATCTGACAGGAACACTGAA. This gives the protein CASSSDRNTE. The complete CDR3 sequence is CASSSDRNTEAFF. The chain links TRBV18 to TRBJ1-1; D perhaps matches TRBD1 (5 bases). The CDR3 goes on 3 residues after the read ends, and that part is filled in from the germline J gene. The CDR3 has 13 amino acids. CDR1 KGHSH and CDR2 LQKENI come from the germline V gene. Trimming left V 5 bases short and J 1 base short, with 8 bases between.

Regarding this clone: The sequence runs out 3 residues before the end of the CDR3; the remainder is reconstructed from the germline J gene. V is TRBV7-9 and J is TRBJ2-1; TRBD1 might be the D (6 bases). CDR1 and CDR2 (germline): SEHNR, FQNEAQ (reference sequence). V lost 7 bases to trimming and J lost 9 bases, with 10 bases between them. This CDR3 has 11 amino acids. The CDR3 here is CASIQGTEQFF. The covered CDR3 bases are TGTGCCAGCATCCAGGGGACTGAG.

The CDR3 spells CSASQQGGHQETQYF. CDR3 bases read: TGCAGTGCTAGTCAACAGGGGGGACACCAAGAGACC. The gene calls are TRBV20-1 and TRBJ2-5; 8 positions agree with TRBD1. The read falls 3 residues short of the CDR3 end, and the missing part is taken from the germline J gene. The ends lost 3 bases at V and 0 bases at J; junction bases unmatched: 6. CDR3 length: 15 residues. Germline CDR1 DFQATT, CDR2 SNEGSKA (reference sequence).

On this clone: The read finishes 3 residues shy of the CDR3 end, and the germline J gene is used to complete it. The V call is TRBV5-1, the J call TRBJ2-6, with TRBD1 matching 10 bases. Trimming at V came to 2 bases and at J to 2 bases, leaving 4 bases not matched to a gene. The CDR3 consists of 17 residues. Germline lookup yields CDR1 SGHRS and CDR2 YFSETQ. This CDR3 is CASSLEGTGAGANVLTF. CDR3 DNA, as far as it was read: TGCGCCAGCAGCTTAGAGGGGACAGGGGCTGGGGCCAACGTC.

Concerning this clone: Coverage ceases 3 residues before the CDR3 finishes, and the germline J gene fills in the end. The chain carries TRBV7-6 and TRBJ2-5, with 8 bases lining up with TRBD2. Trimming cost V 5 bases and J 5 bases; bases outside gene matches: 7. The CDR3 runs 14 residues. Germline CDR1 SGHVS, CDR2 FNYEAQ. Incomplete CDR3 DNA: TGTGCCAGCAGCCTACTAGCGGCCTCGGAGACC. This codes for CASSLLAASET. The whole CDR3 reads CASSLLAASETQYF. Combining the CDR3 with reference TRBV7-6 and TRBJ2-5 gives the whole variable domain GAGVSQSPRYKVTKRGQDVALRCDPISGHVSLYWYRQALGQGPEFLTYFNYEAQQDKSGLPNDRFSAERPEGSISTLTIQRTEQRDSAMYRCASSLLAASETQYFGPGTRLLVL.

For this clone: The sequence runs out 3 residues before the end of the CDR3; the remainder is reconstructed from the germline J gene. The V and J genes are TRBV5-1 and TRBJ2-7, with TRBD1 matching over 10 bases. The germline V gene encodes CDR1 SGHRS and CDR2 YFSETQ. The junction had 9 bases not matched to a gene; V was cut back by 4 bases and J by 5 bases. This CDR3 spans 15 amino acids. The CDR3 here is CASSVPGTGVHEQYF. The CDR3 DNA, read in part, is TGCGCCAGCAGCGTTCCCGGGACAGGGGTACACGAG.

The covered CDR3 bases are TGTGCCTGGAGTGTAGTGGCGGAAAATCAGCCC. It codes for CAWSVVAENQP. Given in full, the CDR3 is CAWSVVAENQPQHF. The chain recombines TRBV30 with TRBJ1-5, with D uncertain. With the read ending 3 residues before the CDR3 end, the germline J gene is used to fill in that end. Trimming removed 0 bases at V and 4 bases at J, with 10 bases between. The germline gives CDR1 GTSNPN, CDR2 SVGIG (reference sequence). The length of the CDR3 is 14 residues.